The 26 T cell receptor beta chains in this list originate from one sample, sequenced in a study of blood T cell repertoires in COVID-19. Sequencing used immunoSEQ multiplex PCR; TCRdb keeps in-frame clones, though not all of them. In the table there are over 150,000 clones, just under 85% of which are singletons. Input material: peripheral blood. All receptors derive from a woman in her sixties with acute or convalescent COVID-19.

The CDR3 bases are TGTGCCACCAGGGGACAGGGGAGGGGACAGCCCCAGCATTTT. The encoded protein is CATRGQGRGQPQHF. This chain links TRBV24-1 with TRBJ1-5, with 10 bases that match TRBD1. J was trimmed by 7 bases and V by 7 bases; bases with no gene match: 6. The CDR3 has 14 residues. Germline assignment: CDR1 KGHDR and CDR2 SFDVKD.

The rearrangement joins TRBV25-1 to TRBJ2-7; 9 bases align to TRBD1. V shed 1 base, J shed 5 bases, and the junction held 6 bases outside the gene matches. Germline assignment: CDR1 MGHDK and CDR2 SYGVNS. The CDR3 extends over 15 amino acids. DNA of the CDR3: TGTGCCAGCAGTGAATTCAGGACAGGGGTTGACGAGCAGTACTTC. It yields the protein CASSEFRTGVDEQYF.

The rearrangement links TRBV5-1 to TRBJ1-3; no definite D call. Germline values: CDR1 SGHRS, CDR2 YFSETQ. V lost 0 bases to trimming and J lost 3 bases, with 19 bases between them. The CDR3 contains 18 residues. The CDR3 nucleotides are TGCGCCAGCAGCTTGGTTTACGGGATCCCGTCTGGTGGAAACACCATATATTTT. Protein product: CASSLVYGIPSGGNTIYF.

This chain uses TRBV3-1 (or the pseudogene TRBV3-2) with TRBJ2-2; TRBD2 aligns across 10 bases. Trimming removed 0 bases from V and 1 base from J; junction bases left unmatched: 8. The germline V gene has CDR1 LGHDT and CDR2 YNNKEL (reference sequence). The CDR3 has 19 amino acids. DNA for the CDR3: TGTGCCAGCAGCCAAGAAGACCCTCTAGCGGGGGAGAACACCGGGGAGCTGTTTTTT. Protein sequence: CASSQEDPLAGENTGELFF.

The CDR3 here is CASSRETTDTQYF. The CDR3 DNA is TGTGCCAGCAGCCGCGAAACCACAGATACGCAGTATTTT. J is TRBJ2-3 and V is TRBV7-3, with no clear D. CDR1 is SGHTA, CDR2 FQGTGA, per germline. This CDR3 is 13 amino acids long. V dropped 5 bases and J dropped 2 bases, with 8 bases sitting between them.

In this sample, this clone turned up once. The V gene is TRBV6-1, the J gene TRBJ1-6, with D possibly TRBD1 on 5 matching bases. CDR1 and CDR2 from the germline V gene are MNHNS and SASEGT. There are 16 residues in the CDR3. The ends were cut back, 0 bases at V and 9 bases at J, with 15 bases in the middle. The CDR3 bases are TGTGCCAGCAGTGAAGCAATGGGGCGTAAGGGTTCACCCCTCCACTTT. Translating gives CASSEAMGRKGSPLHF.

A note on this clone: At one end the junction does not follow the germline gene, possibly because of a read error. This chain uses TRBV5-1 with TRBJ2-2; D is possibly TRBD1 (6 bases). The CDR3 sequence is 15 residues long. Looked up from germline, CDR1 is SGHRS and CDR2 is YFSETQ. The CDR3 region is CASRLWTVGTGELFF. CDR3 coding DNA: TGCGCCAGCCGCTTGTGGACAGTTGGGACCGGGGAGCTGTTTTTT.

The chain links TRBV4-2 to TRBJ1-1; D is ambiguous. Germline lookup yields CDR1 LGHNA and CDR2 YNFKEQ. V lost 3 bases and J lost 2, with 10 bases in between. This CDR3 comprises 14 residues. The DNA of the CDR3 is TGTGCCAGCAGCCAGGTGGACTTTAACACTGAAGCTTTCTTT. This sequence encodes CASSQVDFNTEAFF.

This CDR3 is CASSIPAPGLFNQPQHF. The CDR3 coding sequence is TGTGCCAGTAGTATCCCCGCCCCGGGACTTTTTAATCAGCCCCAGCATTTT. This rearrangement joins TRBV19 to TRBJ1-5; tentative D call: TRBD1 (5 bases). V lost 3 bases, J lost 4 bases, and 19 bases lay in between. This CDR3 has 17 amino acids. Germline V CDR1 and CDR2: LNHDA, SQIVND (reference sequence).

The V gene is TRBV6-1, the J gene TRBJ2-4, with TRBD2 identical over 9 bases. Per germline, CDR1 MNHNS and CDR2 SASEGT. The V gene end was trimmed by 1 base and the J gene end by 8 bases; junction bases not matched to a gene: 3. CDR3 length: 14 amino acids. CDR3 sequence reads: CASSEGGGAHIQYF. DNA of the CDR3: TGTGCCAGCAGTGAAGGCGGGGGGGCGCACATTCAGTACTTC.

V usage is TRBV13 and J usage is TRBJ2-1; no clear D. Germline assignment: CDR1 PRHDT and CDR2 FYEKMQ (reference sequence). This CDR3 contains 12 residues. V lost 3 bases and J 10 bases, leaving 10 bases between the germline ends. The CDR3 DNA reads TGTGCCAGCAGCTTTAATGCGAGGGAGCAGTTCTTC. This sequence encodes CASSFNAREQFF.

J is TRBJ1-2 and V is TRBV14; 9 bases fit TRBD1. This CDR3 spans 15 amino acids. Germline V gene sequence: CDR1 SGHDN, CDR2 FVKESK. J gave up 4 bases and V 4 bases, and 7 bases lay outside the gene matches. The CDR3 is CASSLRTGVGYGYTF. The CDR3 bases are TGTGCCAGCAGCCTGCGGACAGGGGTTGGCTATGGCTACACCTTC.

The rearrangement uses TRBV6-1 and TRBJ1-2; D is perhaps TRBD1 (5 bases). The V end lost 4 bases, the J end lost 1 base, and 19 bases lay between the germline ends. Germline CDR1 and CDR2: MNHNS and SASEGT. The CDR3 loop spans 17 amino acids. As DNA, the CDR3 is TGTGCCAGCAGTGGTGGGCAGGACAAGATAATTAACTATGGCTACACCTTC. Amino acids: CASSGGQDKIINYGYTF.

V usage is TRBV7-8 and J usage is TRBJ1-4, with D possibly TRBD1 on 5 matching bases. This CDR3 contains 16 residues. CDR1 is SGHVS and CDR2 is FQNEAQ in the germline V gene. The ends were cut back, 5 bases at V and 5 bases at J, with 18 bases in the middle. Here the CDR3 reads CASSATAQGPNEKLFF. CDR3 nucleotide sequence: TGTGCCAGCAGCGCCACCGCCCAGGGCCCGAATGAAAAACTGTTTTTT.

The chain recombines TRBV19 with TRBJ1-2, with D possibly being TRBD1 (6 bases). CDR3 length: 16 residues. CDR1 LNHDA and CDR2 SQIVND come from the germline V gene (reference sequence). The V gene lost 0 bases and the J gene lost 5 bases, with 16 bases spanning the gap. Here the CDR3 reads CASSIDLGQTFYGYTF. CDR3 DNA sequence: TGTGCCAGTAGTATAGATCTCGGACAGACTTTTTATGGCTACACCTTC.

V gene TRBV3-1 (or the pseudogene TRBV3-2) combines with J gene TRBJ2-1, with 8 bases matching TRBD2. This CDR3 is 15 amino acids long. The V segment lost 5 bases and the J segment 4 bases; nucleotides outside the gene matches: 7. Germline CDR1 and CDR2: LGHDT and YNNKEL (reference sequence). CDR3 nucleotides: TGTGCCAGCAGCTCCTACCAGCGGGGGTACAATGAGCAGTTCTTC. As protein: CASSSYQRGYNEQFF.

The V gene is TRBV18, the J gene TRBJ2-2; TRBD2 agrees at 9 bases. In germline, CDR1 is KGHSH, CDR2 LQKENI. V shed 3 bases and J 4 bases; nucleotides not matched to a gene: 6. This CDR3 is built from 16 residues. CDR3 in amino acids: CASSPRLLAGTGELFF. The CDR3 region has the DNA TGTGCCAGCTCACCGAGATTACTAGCGGGCACCGGGGAGCTGTTTTTT.

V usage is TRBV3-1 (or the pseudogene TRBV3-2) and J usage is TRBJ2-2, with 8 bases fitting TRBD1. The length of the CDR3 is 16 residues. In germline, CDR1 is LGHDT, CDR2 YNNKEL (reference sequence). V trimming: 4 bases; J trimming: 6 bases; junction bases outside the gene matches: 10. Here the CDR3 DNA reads TGTGCCAGCAGCCCCTGGACAGGGAAAGACGCCGGGGAGCTGTTTTTT. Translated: CASSPWTGKDAGELFF.

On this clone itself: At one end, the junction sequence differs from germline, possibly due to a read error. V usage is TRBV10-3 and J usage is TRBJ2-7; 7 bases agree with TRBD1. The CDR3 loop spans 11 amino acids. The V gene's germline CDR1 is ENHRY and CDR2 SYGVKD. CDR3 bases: TGTGCCATCAGTGAGGACAGGGAAAAGGACTTC. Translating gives CAISEDREKDF.

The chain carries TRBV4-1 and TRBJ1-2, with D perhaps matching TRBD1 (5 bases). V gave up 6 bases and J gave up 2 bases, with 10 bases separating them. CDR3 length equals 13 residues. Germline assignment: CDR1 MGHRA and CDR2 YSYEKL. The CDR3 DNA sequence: TGCGCCAGCAGTCATGCAGGGAACTATGGCTACACCTTC. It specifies CASSHAGNYGYTF.

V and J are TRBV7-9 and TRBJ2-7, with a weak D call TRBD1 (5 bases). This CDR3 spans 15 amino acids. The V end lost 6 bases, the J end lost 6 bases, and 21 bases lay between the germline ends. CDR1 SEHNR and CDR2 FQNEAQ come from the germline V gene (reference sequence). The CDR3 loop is CASRSLDNLVSEQYF. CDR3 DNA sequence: TGTGCCAGCAGATCCCTGGACAATCTGGTATCCGAGCAGTACTTC. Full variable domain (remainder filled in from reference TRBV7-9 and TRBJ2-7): DTGVSQNPRHKITKRGQNVTFRCDPISEHNRLYWYRQTLGQGPEFLTYFQNEAQLEKSRLLSDRFSAERPKGSFSTLEIQRTEQGDSAMYLCASRSLDNLVSEQYFGPGTRLTVT.

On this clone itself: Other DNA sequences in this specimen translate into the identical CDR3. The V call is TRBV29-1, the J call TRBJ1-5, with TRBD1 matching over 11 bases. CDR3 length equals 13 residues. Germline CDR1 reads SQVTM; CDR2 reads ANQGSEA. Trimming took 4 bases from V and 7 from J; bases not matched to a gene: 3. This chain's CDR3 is CSVGDRGNQPQHF. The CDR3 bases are TGCAGCGTTGGGGACAGGGGGAACCAGCCCCAGCATTTT.

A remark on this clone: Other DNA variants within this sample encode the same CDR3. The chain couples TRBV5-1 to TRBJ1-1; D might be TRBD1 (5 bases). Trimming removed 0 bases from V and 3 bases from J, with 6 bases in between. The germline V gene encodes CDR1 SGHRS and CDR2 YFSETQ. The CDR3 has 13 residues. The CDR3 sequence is CASSLVGDTEAFF. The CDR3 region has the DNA TGCGCCAGCAGCTTGGTAGGGGACACTGAAGCTTTCTTT.

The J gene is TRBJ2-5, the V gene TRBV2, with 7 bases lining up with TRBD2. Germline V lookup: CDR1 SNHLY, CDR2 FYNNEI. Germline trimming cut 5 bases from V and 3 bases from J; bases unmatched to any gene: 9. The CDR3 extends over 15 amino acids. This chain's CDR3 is CASSRGFGGEETQYF. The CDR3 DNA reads TGTGCCAGCAGTCGGGGTTTTGGGGGGGAAGAGACCCAGTACTTC.

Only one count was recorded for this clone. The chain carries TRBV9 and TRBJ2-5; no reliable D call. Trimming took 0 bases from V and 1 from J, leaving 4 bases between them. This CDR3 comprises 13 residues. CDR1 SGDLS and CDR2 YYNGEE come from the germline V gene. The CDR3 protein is CASSVALQETQYF. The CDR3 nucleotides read TGTGCCAGCAGCGTAGCACTCCAAGAGACCCAGTACTTC.

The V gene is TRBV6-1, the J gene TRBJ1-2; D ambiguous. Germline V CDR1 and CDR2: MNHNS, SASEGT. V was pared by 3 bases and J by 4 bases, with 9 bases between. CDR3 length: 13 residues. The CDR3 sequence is CASSEESFYGYTF. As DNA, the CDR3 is TGTGCCAGCAGTGAGGAGTCCTTCTATGGCTACACCTTC.